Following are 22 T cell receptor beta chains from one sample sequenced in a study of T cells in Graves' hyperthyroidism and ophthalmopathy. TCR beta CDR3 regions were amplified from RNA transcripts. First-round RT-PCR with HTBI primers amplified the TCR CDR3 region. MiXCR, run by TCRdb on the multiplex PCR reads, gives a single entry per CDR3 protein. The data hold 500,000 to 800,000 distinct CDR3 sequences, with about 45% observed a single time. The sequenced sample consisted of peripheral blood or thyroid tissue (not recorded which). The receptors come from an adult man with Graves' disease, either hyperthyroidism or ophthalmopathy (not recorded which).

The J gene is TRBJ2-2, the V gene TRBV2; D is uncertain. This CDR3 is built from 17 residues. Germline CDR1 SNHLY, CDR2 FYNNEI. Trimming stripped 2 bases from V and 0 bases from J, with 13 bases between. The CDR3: CASSEPLRNANTGELFF. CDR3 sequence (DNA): TGTGCCAGCAGTGAACCCCTACGTAATGCGAACACCGGGGAGCTGTTTTTT.

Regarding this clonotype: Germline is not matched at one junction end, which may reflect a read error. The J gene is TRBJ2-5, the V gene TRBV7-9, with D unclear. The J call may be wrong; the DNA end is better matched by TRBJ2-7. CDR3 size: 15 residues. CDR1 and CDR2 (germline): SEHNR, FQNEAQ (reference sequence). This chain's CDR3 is CARSLWPKINYEQYF. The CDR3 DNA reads TGTGCCCGCAGCTTATGGCCCAAGATAAACTACGAGCAGTACTTC.

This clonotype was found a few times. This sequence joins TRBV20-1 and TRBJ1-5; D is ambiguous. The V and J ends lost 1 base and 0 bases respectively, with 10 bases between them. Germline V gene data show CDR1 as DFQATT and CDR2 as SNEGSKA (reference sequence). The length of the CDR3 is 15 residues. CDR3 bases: TGCAGTGCTAGAGTGGGTGTTTATAGCAATCAGCCCCAGCATTTT. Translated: CSARVGVYSNQPQHF.

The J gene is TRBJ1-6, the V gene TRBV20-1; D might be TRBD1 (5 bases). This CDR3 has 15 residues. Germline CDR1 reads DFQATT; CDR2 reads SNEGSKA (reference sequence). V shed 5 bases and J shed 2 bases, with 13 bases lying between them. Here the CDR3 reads CSAGGVRAYNSPLHF. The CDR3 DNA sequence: TGCAGTGCTGGGGGGGTCAGGGCCTATAATTCACCCCTCCACTTT.

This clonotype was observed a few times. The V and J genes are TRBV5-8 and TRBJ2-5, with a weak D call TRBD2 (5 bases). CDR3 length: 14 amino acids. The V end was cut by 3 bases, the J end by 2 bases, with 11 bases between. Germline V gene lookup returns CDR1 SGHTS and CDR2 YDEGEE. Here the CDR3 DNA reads TGTGCCAGCAGCTGGAGAGGGCCTCAAGAGACCCAGTACTTC. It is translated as CASSWRGPQETQYF. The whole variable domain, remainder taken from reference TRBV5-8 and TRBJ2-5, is EAGVTQSPTHLIKTRGQQATLRCSPISGHTSVYWYQQALGLGLQFLLWYDEGEERNRGNFPPRFSGRQFPNYSSELNVNALELEDSALYLCASSWRGPQETQYFGPGTRLLVL.

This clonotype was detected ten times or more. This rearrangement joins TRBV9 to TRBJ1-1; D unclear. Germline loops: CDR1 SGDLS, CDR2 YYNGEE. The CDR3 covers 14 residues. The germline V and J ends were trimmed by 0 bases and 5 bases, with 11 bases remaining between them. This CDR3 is CASSVDPLGTEAFF. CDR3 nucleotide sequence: TGTGCCAGCAGCGTAGACCCCCTTGGGACTGAAGCTTTCTTT.

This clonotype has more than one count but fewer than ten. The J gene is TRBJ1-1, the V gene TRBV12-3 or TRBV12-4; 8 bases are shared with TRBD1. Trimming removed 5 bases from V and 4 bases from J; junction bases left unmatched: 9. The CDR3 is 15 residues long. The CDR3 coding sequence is TGTGCCAGCAGTCCCCGGACAGGGTCGGGCACTGAAGCTTTCTTT. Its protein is CASSPRTGSGTEAFF.

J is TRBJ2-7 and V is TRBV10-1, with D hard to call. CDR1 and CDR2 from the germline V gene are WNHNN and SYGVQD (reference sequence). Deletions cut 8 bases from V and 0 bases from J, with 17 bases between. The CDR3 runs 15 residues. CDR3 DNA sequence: TGCGCCAGCTCCTACAGCCATCGTAACTCCTACGAGCAGTACTTC. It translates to CASSYSHRNSYEQYF.

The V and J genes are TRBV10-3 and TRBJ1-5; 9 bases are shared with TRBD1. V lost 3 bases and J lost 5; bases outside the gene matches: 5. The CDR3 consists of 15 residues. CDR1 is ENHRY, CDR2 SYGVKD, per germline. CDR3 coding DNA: TGTGCCATCAGTGAAGGACAGGGGATTGATCAGCCCCAGCATTTT. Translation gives CAISEGQGIDQPQHF.

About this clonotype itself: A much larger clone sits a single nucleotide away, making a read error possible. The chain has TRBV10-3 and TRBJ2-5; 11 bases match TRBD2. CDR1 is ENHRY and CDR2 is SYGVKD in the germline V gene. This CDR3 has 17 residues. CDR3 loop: CASSESWLAGGRETQYF. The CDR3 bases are TGTGCCAGCAGTGAGTCTTGGCTAGCGGGGGGACGAGAGACCCAGTACTTC.

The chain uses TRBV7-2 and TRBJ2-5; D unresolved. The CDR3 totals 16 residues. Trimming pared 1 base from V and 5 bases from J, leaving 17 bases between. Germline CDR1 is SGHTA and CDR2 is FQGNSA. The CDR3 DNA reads TGTGCCAGCAGCTTAGTCGGGTCACACGCCGGGGAGACCCAGTACTTC. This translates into CASSLVGSHAGETQYF.

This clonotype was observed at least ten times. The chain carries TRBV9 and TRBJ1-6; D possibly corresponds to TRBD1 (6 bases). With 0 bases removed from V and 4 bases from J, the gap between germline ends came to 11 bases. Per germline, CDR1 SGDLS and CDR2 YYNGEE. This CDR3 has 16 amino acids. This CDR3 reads CASSVGRDRYNSPLHF. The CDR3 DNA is TGTGCCAGCAGCGTAGGACGAGACAGGTATAATTCACCCCTCCACTTT.

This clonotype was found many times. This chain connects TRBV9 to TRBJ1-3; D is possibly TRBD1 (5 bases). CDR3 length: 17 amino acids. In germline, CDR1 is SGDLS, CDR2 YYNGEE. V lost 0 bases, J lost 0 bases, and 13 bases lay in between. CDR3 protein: CASSVGGRLSSGNTIYF. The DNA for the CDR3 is TGTGCCAGCAGCGTAGGGGGCAGGTTGAGCTCTGGAAACACCATATATTTT. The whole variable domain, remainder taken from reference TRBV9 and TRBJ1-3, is DSGVTQTPKHLITATGQRVTLRCSPRSGDLSVYWYQQSLDQGLQFLIQYYNGEERAKGNILERFSAQQFPDLHSELNLSSLELGDSALYFCASSVGGRLSSGNTIYFGEGSWLTVV.

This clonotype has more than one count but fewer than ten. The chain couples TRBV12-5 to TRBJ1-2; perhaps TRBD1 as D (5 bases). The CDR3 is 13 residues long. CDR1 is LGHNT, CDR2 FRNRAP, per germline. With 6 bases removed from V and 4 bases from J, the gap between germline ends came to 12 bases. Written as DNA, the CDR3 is TGTGCTAGTGGAGTGACAGAGTCCTATGGCTACACCTTC. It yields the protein CASGVTESYGYTF. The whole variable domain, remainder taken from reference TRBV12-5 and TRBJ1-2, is DARVTQTPRHKVTEMGQEVTMRCQPILGHNTVFWYRQTMMQGLELLAYFRNRAPLDDSGMPKDRFSAEMPDATLATLKIQPSEPRDSAVYFCASGVTESYGYTFGSGTRLTVV.

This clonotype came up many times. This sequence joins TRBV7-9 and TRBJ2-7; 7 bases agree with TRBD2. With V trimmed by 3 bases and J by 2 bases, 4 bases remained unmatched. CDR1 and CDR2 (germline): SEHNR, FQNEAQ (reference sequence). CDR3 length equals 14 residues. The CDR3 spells CASSFGGRTYEQYF. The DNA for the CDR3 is TGTGCCAGCAGCTTCGGCGGGAGAACCTACGAGCAGTACTTC.

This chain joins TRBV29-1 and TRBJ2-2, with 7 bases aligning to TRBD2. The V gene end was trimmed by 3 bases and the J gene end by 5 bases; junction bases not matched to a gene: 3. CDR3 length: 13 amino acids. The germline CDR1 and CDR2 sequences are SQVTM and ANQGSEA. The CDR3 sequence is CSVETSSTGELFF. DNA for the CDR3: TGCAGCGTTGAGACTAGCTCAACCGGGGAGCTGTTTTTT.

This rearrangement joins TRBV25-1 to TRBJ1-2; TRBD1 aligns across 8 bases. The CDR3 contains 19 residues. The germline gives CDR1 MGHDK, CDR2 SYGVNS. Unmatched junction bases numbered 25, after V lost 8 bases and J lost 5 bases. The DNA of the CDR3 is TGTGCCAGCGTTGAAGTAGGCGACAGGGGCATCCCCCGGGGTTATGGCTACACCTTC. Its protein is CASVEVGDRGIPRGYGYTF.

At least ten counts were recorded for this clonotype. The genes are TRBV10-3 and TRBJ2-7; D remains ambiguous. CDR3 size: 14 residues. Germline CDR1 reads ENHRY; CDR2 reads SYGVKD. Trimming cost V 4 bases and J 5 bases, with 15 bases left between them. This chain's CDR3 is CAISALGGYDEQYF. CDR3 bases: TGTGCCATCAGTGCCCTCGGCGGCTACGACGAGCAGTACTTC.

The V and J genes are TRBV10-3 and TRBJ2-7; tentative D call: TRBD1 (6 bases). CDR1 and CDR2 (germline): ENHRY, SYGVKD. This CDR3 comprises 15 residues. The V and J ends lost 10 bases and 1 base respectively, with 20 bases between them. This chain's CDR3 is CASIYGQLSSYEQYF. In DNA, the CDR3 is TGTGCCAGCATATATGGACAGTTATCGTCCTACGAGCAGTACTTC.

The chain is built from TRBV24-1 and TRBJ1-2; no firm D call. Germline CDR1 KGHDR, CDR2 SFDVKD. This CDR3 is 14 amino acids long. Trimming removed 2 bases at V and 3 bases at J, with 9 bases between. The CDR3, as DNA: TGTGCCACCAGTGATTGGGGTAAGGACTATGGCTACACCTTC. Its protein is CATSDWGKDYGYTF.

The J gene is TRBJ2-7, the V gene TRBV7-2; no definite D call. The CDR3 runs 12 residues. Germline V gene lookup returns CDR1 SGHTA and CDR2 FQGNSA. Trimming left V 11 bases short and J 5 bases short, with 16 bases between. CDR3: CAWSSNTDEQYF. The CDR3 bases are TGTGCCTGGAGTTCAAACACCGACGAGCAGTACTTC.

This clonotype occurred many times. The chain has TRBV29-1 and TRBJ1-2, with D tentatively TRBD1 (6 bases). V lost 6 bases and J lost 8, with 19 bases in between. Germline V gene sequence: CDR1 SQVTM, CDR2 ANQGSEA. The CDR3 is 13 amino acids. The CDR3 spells CSVAETGRRGYTF. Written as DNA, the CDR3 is TGCAGCGTGGCAGAAACAGGGCGGAGGGGCTACACCTTC.